The rows below give T cell receptor beta chains drawn from one sample of a study of cytomegalovirus exposure and HLA in healthy donors. Generated by immunoSEQ multiplex PCR, the TCRdb table keeps only in-frame clones and is missing some. The sample has approximately 170,000 clones; about 79% are singletons. What was sequenced was PBMCs. Every receptor here comes from a woman aged 45-59 years in good health and CMV-seronegative. Both conserved end residues are part of each CDR3. D genes are given only for firm matches. Size tells how often a clone was seen (once, few, many) or the class of an expanded clone, and some rows leave it out.

J gene	V gene	clone size	D gene	CDR3 protein	CDR3 DNA
TRBJ2-5	TRBV6-6	NA	NA	CASRLGGETQYF	TGTGCCAGCAGACTAGGTGGGGAGACCCAGTACTTC
TRBJ2-5	TRBV28	few	NA	CASRPGLAQETQYF	TGTGCCAGCAGACCGGGACTCGCCCAAGAGACCCAGTACTTC
TRBJ1-1	TRBV27	NA	NA	CASSRGENTEAFF	TGTGCCAGCAGTAGAGGTGAGAACACTGAAGCTTTCTTT
TRBJ2-3	TRBV19	NA	NA	CASSPSWGHQDTQYF	TGTGCCAGTAGCCCCTCGTGGGGACATCAAGATACGCAGTATTTT
TRBJ1-1	TRBV7-2	once	NA	CASSSYLNTEAFF	TGTGCCAGCAGCTCGTATCTGAACACTGAAGCTTTCTTT
TRBJ1-2	TRBV25-1	few	NA	CASSEGGGNYGYTF	TGTGCCAGCAGTGAAGGAGGAGGGAACTATGGCTACACCTTC
TRBJ1-2	TRBV4-3	NA	NA	CASSPRGDSPGGYTF	TGCGCCAGCAGCCCCCGAGGAGACTCTCCGGGTGGCTACACCTTC
TRBJ1-1	TRBV4-2	NA	NA	CASSQGQRVNTEAFF	TGTGCCAGCAGCCAGGGTCAGCGGGTGAACACTGAAGCTTTCTTT
TRBJ1-2	TRBV19	NA	NA	CASSVTGSDFNYGYTF	TGTGCCAGTAGTGTTACCGGGAGCGACTTTAACTATGGCTACACCTTC
TRBJ2-1	TRBV29-1	NA	NA	CSVELGLHKSEQFF	TGCAGCGTTGAATTGGGACTGCACAAGAGTGAGCAGTTCTTC
TRBJ2-7	TRBV28	NA	TRBD2	CASVHASGSYEQYF	TGTGCCAGCGTCCACGCTAGCGGGAGTTACGAGCAGTACTTC
TRBJ2-1	TRBV27	NA	NA	CASSPIGIGWFF	TGTGCCAGCAGCCCCATTGGAATCGGGTGGTTCTTC
TRBJ2-1	TRBV6-4	NA	NA	CASSDSKSGTYNEQFF	TGTGCCAGCAGTGACTCAAAGTCCGGGACCTACAATGAGCAGTTCTTC
TRBJ1-2	TRBV15	NA	TRBD1	CATSSSGRTGNYGYTF	TGTGCCACCAGCAGCTCCGGTCGGACAGGGAACTATGGCTACACCTTC
TRBJ2-7	TRBV6-1	NA	TRBD1	CASSEVVDRGIGEQYF	TGTGCCAGCAGTGAAGTCGTGGACAGGGGCATCGGCGAGCAGTACTTC
TRBJ1-5	TRBV13	once	NA	CASSLRGQPQHF	TGTGCCAGCAGCTTAAGGGGGCAGCCCCAGCATTTT
TRBJ2-7	TRBV9	NA	TRBD2	CASSALAGGPGEQYF	TGTGCCAGCAGCGCCCTAGCGGGAGGGCCGGGGGAGCAGTACTTC
TRBJ1-2	TRBV7-8	NA	TRBD1	CASNPQTGSYGYTF	TGTGCCAGCAACCCACAGACAGGGAGCTATGGCTACACCTTC
TRBJ2-7	TRBV5-1	NA	NA	CASSLLIQASDSYEQYF	TGCGCCAGCAGCTTACTTATCCAGGCTAGCGACTCCTACGAGCAGTACTTC
TRBJ2-5	TRBV7-2	NA	NA	CASSNGGGTQYF	TGTGCCAGCAGCAATGGGGGCGGTACCCAGTACTTC
TRBJ2-7	TRBV5-1	NA	NA	CASSRELGQGSYEQYF	TGCGCCAGCAGCCGGGAGCTAGGGCAGGGCTCCTACGAGCAGTACTTC
TRBJ2-5	TRBV7-2	NA	TRBD2	CASSLAGGSGSIFETQYF	TGTGCCAGCAGCTTAGCGGGAGGCAGCGGGAGTATCTTTGAGACCCAGTACTTC